The following is a T cell receptor (beta chain) sequence with its context. This CDR3 has 15 residues. V lost 4 bases to trimming and J lost 2 bases, with 16 bases between them. Looked up from germline, CDR1 is SGHRS and CDR2 is YFSETQ. The data derive from a study of monozygotic twins with cystic fibrosis. Sequencing used immunoSEQ multiplex PCR; TCRdb keeps in-frame clones, though not all of them. The repertoire includes 8,500 to 14,000 clones, around 97% of them detected once, and around 0.9% sits in the top ten. The source of this sequence is a boy younger than 18 with cystic fibrosis. The genes are TRBV5-1 and TRBJ2-7; D is unclear. Sequencing was carried out using blood. The CDR3 DNA sequence: TGCGCCAGCAGCCATTCCGTCCATGGCGCCTACGAGCAGTACTTC. It specifies CASSHSVHGAYEQYF.